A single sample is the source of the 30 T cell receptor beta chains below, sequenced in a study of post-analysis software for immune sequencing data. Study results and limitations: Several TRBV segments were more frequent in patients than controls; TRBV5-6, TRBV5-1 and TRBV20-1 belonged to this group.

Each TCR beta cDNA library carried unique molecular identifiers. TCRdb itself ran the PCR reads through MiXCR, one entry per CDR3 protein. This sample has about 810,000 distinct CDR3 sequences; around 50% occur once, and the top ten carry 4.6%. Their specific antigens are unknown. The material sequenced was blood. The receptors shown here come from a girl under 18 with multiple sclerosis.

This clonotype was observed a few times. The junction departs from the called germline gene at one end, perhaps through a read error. The DNA for the CDR3 is TGCGCCAGCAGCTTCACAGTGAGTTCCTACAACGAGCAGTTCTTC. It specifies CASSFTVSSYNEQFF. This chain joins TRBV5-1 and TRBJ2-1; D gene unclear. CDR1 SGHRS and CDR2 YFSETQ come from the germline V gene. The CDR3 is 15 amino acids.

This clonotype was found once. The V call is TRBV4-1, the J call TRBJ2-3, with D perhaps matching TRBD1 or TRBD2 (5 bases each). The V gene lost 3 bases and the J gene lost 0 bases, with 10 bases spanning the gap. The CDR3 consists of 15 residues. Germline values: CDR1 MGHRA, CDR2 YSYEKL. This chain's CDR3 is CASSQNGASTDTQYF. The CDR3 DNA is TGCGCCAGCAGCCAGAACGGGGCTAGCACAGATACGCAGTATTTT.

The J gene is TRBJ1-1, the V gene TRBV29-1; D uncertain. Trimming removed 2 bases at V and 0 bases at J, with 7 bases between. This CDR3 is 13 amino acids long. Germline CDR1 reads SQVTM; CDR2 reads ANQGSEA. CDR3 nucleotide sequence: TGCAGCGTTGAAAAACGGATGAACACTGAAGCTTTCTTT. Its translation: CSVEKRMNTEAFF.

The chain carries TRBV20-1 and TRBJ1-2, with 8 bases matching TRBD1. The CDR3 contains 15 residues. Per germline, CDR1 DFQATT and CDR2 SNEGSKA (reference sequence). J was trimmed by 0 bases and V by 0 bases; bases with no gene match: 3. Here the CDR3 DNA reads TGCAGTGCTAGAGATAGGACAGGGCCTAACTATGGCTACACCTTC. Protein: CSARDRTGPNYGYTF.

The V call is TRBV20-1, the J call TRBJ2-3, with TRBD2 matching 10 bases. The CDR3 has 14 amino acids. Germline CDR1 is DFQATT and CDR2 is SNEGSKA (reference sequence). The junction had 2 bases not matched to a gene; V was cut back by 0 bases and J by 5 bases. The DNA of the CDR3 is TGCAGTGCTAGAGAAAGCGGGGGGGTAGATACGCAGTATTTT. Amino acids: CSARESGGVDTQYF.

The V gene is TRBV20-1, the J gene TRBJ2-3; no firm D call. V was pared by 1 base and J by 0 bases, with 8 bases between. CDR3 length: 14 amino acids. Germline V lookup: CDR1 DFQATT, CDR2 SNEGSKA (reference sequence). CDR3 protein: CSARVTTSTDTQYF. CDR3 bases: TGCAGTGCTAGAGTCACCACTAGCACAGATACGCAGTATTTT.

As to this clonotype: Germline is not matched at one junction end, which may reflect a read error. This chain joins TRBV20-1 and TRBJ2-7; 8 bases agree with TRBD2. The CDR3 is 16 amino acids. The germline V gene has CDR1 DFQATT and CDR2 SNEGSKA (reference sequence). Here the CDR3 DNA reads TGCAGTGCCCCACGCAGACGGGAGGGATTATCCTGCGAGCAGTACTTC. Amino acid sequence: CSAPRRREGLSCEQYF.

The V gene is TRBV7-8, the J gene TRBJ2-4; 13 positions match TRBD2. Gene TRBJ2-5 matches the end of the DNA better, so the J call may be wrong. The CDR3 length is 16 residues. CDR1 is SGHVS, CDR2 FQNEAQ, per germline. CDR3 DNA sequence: TGTGCCAGCAGCCGAAATCGACTAGCGGGGGGAGAGACCCAGTACTTC. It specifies CASSRNRLAGGETQYF.

The CDR3 DNA reads TGCGCCACCACCTCAGGGTTGAACACTGAAGCTTTCTTT. Encoded protein: CATTSGLNTEAFF. J is TRBJ1-1 and V is TRBV5-1; tentatively, D is TRBD1 (5 bases). CDR3 length equals 13 residues. The V end was cut by 9 bases, the J end by 0 bases, with 12 bases between. The germline gives CDR1 SGHRS, CDR2 YFSETQ.

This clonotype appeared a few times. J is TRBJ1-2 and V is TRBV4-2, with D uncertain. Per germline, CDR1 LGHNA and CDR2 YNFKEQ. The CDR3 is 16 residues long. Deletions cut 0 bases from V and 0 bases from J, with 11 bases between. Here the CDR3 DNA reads TGTGCCAGCAGCCAAGATCGCCGGGCCACTAACTATGGCTACACCTTC. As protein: CASSQDRRATNYGYTF.

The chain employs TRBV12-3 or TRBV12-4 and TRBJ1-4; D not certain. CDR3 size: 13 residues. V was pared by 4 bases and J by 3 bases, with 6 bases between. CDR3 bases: TGTGCCAGCAGTTGGGGTGCTAATGAAAAACTGTTTTTT. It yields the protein CASSWGANEKLFF.

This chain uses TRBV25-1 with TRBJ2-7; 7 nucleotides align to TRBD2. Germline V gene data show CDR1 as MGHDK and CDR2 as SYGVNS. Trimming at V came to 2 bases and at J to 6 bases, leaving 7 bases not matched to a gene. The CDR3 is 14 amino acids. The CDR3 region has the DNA TGTGCCAGCAGTGAAGCCGGGGGAGGGCTCGAGCAGTACTTC. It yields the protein CASSEAGGGLEQYF.

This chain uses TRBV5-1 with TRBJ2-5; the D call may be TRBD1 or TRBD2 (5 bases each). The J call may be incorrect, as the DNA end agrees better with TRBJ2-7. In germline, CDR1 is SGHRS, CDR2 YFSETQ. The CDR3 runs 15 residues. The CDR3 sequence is CASSSLSGLGHEQYF. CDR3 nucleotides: TGCGCCAGCAGCTCATTATCAGGCCTGGGACACGAGCAGTACTTC.

CDR3 amino acids: CASSGATGQETQYF. CDR3 DNA: TGTGCCAGCAGTGGGGCCACAGGCCAAGAGACCCAGTACTTC. The chain is built from TRBV2 and TRBJ2-5; possible D gene TRBD1, 5 bases. In germline, CDR1 is SNHLY, CDR2 FYNNEI. The V and J ends lost 4 bases and 1 base respectively, with 10 bases between them. The CDR3 loop spans 14 amino acids.

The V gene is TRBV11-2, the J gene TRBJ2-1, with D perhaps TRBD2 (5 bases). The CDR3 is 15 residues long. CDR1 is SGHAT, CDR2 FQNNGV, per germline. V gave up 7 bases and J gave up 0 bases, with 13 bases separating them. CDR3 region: CASTGGWGSYNEQFF. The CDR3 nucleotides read TGTGCCAGCACCGGAGGATGGGGCTCCTACAATGAGCAGTTCTTC.

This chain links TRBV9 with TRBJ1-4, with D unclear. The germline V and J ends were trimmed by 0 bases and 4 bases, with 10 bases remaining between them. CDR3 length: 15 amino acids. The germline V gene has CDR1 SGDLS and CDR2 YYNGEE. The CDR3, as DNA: TGTGCCAGCAGCGTAGGAGGCACAAATAATGAAAAACTGTTTTTT. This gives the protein CASSVGGTNNEKLFF.

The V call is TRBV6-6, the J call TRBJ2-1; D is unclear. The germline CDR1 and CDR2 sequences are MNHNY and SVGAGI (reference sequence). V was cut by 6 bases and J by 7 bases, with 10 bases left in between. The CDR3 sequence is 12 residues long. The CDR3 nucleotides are TGTGCCAGCAGGCCCGGAGTAAATGAGCAGTTCTTC. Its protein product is CASRPGVNEQFF.

This chain's CDR3 is CASSQMTSGDNEQFF. The DNA of the CDR3 is TGCGCCAGCAGCCAGATGACTAGCGGAGACAATGAGCAGTTCTTC. The chain uses TRBV4-1 and TRBJ2-1; 9 nucleotides match TRBD2. The CDR3 extends over 15 amino acids. The germline gives CDR1 MGHRA, CDR2 YSYEKL. Trimming at V came to 3 bases and at J to 5 bases, leaving 5 bases not matched to a gene.

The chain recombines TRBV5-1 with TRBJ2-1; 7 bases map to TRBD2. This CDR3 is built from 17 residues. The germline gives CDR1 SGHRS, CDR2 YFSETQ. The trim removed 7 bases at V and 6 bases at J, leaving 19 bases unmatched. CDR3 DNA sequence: TGCGCCAGCGCCCGCTGGGGGGGTTCTACGTCAGTCAATGAGCAGTTCTTC. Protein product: CASARWGGSTSVNEQFF.

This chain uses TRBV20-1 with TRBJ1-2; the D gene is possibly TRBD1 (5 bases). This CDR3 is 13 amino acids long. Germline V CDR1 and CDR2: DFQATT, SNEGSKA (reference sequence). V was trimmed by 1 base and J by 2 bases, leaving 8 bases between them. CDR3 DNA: TGCAGTGCTAGAGTGGGGGAAAACTATGGCTACACCTTC. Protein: CSARVGENYGYTF.

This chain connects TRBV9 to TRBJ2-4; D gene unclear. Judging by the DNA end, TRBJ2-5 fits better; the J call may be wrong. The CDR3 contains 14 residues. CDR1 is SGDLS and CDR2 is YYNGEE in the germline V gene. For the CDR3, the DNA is TGTGCCAGCAGCATATTACTTAACGGAGAGACCCAGTACTTC. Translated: CASSILLNGETQYF.

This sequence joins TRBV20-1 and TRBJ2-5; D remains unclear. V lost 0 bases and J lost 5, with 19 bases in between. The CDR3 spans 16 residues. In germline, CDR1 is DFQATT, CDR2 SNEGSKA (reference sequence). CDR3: CSARDPKGMRRETQYF. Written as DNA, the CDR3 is TGCAGTGCTAGAGATCCGAAGGGCATGCGCCGTGAGACCCAGTACTTC.

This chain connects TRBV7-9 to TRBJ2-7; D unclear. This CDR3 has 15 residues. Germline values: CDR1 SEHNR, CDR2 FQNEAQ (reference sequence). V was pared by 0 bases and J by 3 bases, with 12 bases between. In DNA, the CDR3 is TGTGCCAGCAGCTTAGCGAGGCACGGATTCTACGAGCAGTACTTC. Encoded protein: CASSLARHGFYEQYF.

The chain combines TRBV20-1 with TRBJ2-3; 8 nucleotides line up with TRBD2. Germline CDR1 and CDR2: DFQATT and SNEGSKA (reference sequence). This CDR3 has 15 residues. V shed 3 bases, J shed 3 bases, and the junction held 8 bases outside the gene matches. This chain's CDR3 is CSASAAGGRTDTQYF. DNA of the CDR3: TGCAGTGCTAGTGCCGCGGGAGGCCGTACAGATACGCAGTATTTT.

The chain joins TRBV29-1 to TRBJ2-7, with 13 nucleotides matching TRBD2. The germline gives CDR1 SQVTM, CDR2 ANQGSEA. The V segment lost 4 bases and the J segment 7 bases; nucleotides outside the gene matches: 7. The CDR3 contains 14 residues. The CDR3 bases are TGCAGCGTTGCAACTAGCGGGAGGGCCGTTGAGCAGTACTTC. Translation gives CSVATSGRAVEQYF.

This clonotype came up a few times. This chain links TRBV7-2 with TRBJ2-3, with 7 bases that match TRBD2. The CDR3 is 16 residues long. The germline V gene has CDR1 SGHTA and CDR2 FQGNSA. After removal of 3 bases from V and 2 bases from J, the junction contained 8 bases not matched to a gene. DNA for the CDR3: TGTGCCAGCAGCTTTTCAGCCGGGGGGACCACAGATACGCAGTATTTT. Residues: CASSFSAGGTTDTQYF.

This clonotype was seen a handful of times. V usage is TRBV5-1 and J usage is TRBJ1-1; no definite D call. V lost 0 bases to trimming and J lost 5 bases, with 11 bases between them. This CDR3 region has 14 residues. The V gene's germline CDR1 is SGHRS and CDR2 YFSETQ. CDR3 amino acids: CASSLESRETEAFF. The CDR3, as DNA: TGCGCCAGCAGCTTGGAATCGAGGGAGACTGAAGCTTTCTTT.

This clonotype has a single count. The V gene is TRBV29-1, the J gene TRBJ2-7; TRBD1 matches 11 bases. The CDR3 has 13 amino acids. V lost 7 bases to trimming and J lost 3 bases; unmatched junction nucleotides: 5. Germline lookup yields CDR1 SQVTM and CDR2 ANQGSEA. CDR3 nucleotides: TGCAGCGCCTGGGACAGGGGGATCTACGAGCAGTACTTC. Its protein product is CSAWDRGIYEQYF.

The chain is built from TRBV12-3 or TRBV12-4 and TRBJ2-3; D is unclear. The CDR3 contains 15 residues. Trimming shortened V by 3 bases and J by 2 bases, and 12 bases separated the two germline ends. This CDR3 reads CASSLAVRTTDTQYF. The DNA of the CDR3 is TGTGCCAGCAGTTTGGCTGTGAGAACCACAGATACGCAGTATTTT.

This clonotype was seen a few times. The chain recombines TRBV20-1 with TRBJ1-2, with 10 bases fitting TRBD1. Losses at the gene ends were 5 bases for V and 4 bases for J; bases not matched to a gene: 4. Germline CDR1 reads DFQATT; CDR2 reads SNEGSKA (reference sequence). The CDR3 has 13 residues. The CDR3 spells CSALWTGGYGYTF. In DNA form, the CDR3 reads TGCAGTGCTCTTTGGACAGGGGGCTATGGCTACACCTTC.